The 14 T cell receptor beta chains below were found in one sample sequenced in a study of blood T cell repertoires in COVID-19. Clones were read by immunoSEQ multiplex PCR, and TCRdb kept only the in-frame ones, dropping some. The sample yields roughly 120,000 clones, over 65% seen once. The sequenced sample consisted of peripheral blood. All receptors come from a woman over 75 with acute or convalescent COVID-19.

The V and J genes are TRBV30 and TRBJ2-5; TRBD1 aligns across 12 bases. The CDR3 has 15 amino acids. After removal of 4 bases from V and 5 bases from J, the junction contained 8 bases not matched to a gene. Germline V lookup: CDR1 GTSNPN, CDR2 SVGIG (reference sequence). DNA for the CDR3: TGTGCCTGGACGCACGGGACAGGGGGCAGGGAGACCCAGTACTTC. Protein: CAWTHGTGGRETQYF.

This clone occurred once. The V gene is TRBV30, the J gene TRBJ2-3; TRBD2 matches at 8 bases. Germline V lookup: CDR1 GTSNPN, CDR2 SVGIG (reference sequence). Trimming at V came to 0 bases and at J to 10 bases, leaving 9 bases not matched to a gene. The CDR3 loop spans 14 amino acids. The CDR3 region is CAWSVRAGAAAQYF. The CDR3 bases are TGTGCCTGGAGTGTTCGAGCGGGGGCCGCGGCGCAGTATTTT.

For this clone: One junction end does not reproduce the germline sequence, and a read error may be involved. The chain employs TRBV7-7 and TRBJ2-2; D is unresolved. Germline V gene data show CDR1 as SSHAT and CDR2 as FNYEAQ (reference sequence). The CDR3 covers 16 residues. The CDR3 loop is CASSYSVRVGTGELFF. In DNA form, the CDR3 reads TGTGCTAGCAGCTATAGTGTCCGGGTAGGTACCGGGGAGCTGTTTTTT.

The rearrangement links TRBV27 to TRBJ2-1, with 11 positions matching TRBD1. Germline lookup yields CDR1 MNHEY and CDR2 SMNVEV (reference sequence). V shed 5 bases and J 9 bases; nucleotides not matched to a gene: 6. This CDR3 contains 14 residues. CDR3 nucleotides: TGTGCCAGCAGTGCCGGGACAGGGGGATCTGAGCAGTTCTTC. Translation gives CASSAGTGGSEQFF.

This clone was observed a handful of times. J is TRBJ2-5 and V is TRBV6-5; TRBD1 agrees at 9 bases. The CDR3 has 14 amino acids. The V segment lost 5 bases and the J segment 5 bases; nucleotides outside the gene matches: 6. The germline gives CDR1 MNHEY, CDR2 SVGAGI. The CDR3 reads CASSIGTGWETQYF. In DNA form, the CDR3 reads TGTGCCAGCAGTATAGGGACAGGGTGGGAGACCCAGTACTTC.

The chain employs TRBV4-3 and TRBJ2-2; D may be TRBD1 (6 bases). V lost 0 bases to trimming and J lost 2 bases, with 10 bases between them. This CDR3 comprises 16 residues. Per the germline V gene, CDR1 is LGHNA and CDR2 is YSLEER. For the CDR3, the DNA is TGCGCCAGCAGCCAAGATACAGGGCGAAACACCGGGGAGCTGTTTTTT. Translation gives CASSQDTGRNTGELFF.

J is TRBJ2-1 and V is TRBV18; 11 bases align to TRBD2. The CDR3 is made up of 15 amino acids. The V segment lost 3 bases and the J segment 10 bases; nucleotides outside the gene matches: 8. Germline values: CDR1 KGHSH, CDR2 LQKENI. The DNA for the CDR3 is TGTGCCAGCTCACCTGTAACTAGCGGGAGCCCCGAGCAGTTCTTC. Translating it yields CASSPVTSGSPEQFF.

The genes are TRBV7-9 and TRBJ1-2; the D gene is possibly TRBD1 (6 bases). CDR1 SEHNR and CDR2 FQNEAQ come from the germline V gene (reference sequence). The V end lost 5 bases, the J end lost 1 base, and 17 bases lay between the germline ends. This CDR3 contains 16 residues. CDR3: CASSRGAGAFNYGYTF. CDR3 in DNA: TGTGCCAGCAGCCGAGGAGCAGGGGCTTTTAACTATGGCTACACCTTC.

Only one count was recorded for this clone. This chain joins TRBV19 and TRBJ1-6; D is possibly TRBD1 (6 bases). This CDR3 contains 16 residues. Germline V CDR1 and CDR2: LNHDA, SQIVND (reference sequence). V shed 4 bases and J shed 5 bases, with 15 bases lying between them. The CDR3 sequence: CASSRGTGLDNSPLHF. The CDR3 bases are TGTGCCAGTAGTAGGGGAACAGGGTTGGATAATTCACCCCTCCACTTT. The complete variable domain, with remaining parts taken from reference TRBV19 and TRBJ1-6, reads DGGITQSPKYLFRKEGQNVTLSCEQNLNHDAMYWYRQDPGQGLRLIYYSQIVNDFQKGDIAEGYSVSREKKESFPLTVTSAQKNPTAFYLCASSRGTGLDNSPLHFGNGTRLTVT.

The rearrangement uses TRBV27 and TRBJ2-3; D uncertain. The germline V and J ends were trimmed by 3 bases and 1 base, with 11 bases remaining between them. Looked up from germline, CDR1 is MNHEY and CDR2 is SMNVEV (reference sequence). The CDR3 is 15 amino acids. The CDR3 is CASSFLGPGTDTQYF. For the CDR3, the DNA is TGTGCCAGCAGTTTCCTGGGCCCAGGCACAGATACGCAGTATTTT.

The rearrangement uses TRBV27 and TRBJ1-2, with 7 nucleotides matching TRBD1. CDR1 is MNHEY, CDR2 SMNVEV, per germline (reference sequence). This CDR3 is 13 amino acids long. V lost 6 bases, J lost 5 bases, and 6 bases stayed unmatched. The CDR3 sequence is CASSLQGDYGYTF. The CDR3 DNA sequence: TGTGCCAGCAGCCTTCAGGGGGATTATGGCTACACCTTC.

The chain combines TRBV5-1 with TRBJ1-5, with D possibly being TRBD1 (5 bases). With 1 base removed from V and 4 bases from J, the gap between germline ends came to 12 bases. CDR1 and CDR2 from the germline V gene are SGHRS and YFSETQ. The CDR3 covers 15 residues. The CDR3 DNA reads as TGCGCCAGCAGCTTGCTTGACAGTTCAAATCAGCCCCAGCATTTT. Translating it yields CASSLLDSSNQPQHF.

This clone was seen many times. The chain couples TRBV18 to TRBJ2-5; TRBD1 matches at 9 bases. CDR1 is KGHSH, CDR2 LQKENI, per germline. Trimming removed 3 bases from V and 6 bases from J; junction bases left unmatched: 2. The CDR3 spans 13 residues. In nucleotides, the CDR3 is TGTGCCAGCTCACCGGGACAGGGAAAGACCCAGTACTTC. This gives the protein CASSPGQGKTQYF.

The chain joins TRBV20-1 to TRBJ2-4; no reliable D call. The CDR3 length is 10 residues. V lost 6 bases to trimming and J lost 7 bases, with 7 bases between them. Germline CDR1 reads DFQATT; CDR2 reads SNEGSKA (reference sequence). The CDR3 sequence is CSASPNIQYF. The CDR3, as DNA: TGCAGTGCCTCCCCCAACATTCAGTACTTC.